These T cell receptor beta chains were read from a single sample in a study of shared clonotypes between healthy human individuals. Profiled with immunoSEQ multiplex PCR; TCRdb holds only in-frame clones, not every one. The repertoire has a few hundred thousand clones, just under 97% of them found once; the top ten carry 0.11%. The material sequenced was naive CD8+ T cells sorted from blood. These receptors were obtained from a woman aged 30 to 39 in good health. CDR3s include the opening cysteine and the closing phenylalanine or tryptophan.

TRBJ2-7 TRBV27 CASSLSTSGDYEQYF
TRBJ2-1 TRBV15 CATSYPGVSGESYNEQFF
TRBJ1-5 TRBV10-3 CAISGTGENSNQPQHF
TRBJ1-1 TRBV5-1 CASTVSGEAFF
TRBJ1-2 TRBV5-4 CASSSPTGTSYGYTF
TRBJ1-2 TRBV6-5 CASSSPGPNYGYTF
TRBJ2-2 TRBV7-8 CASSPGTASGQTGELFF
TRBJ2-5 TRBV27 CASKGLAGGGQETQYF
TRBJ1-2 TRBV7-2 CASSPGGYGYTF
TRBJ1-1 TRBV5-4 CASSAGQGIEAFF
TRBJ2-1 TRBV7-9 CASSLSLDNEQFF
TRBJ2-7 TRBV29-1 CSGGDREYEQYF
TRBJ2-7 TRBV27 CASRQGGSYEQYF
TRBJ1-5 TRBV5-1 CASSEGVNSNQPQHF
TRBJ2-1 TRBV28 CASSFGLAGMNEQFF
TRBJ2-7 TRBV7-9 CASSLVLGQYYEQYF
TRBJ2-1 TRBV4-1 CATSGTGDNEQFF
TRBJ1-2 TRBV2 CASSDDRAPEGYTF
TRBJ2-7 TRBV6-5 CASSYSRLLSSYEQYF
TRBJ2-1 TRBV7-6 CASSLAGSYNEQFF
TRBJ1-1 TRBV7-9 CASSLGREWAAEAFF
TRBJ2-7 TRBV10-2 CASSEELGLTYEQYF
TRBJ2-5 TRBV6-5 CATRDVLETQYF
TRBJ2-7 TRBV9 CASSDGTRTAEQYF
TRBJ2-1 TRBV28 CASSSGLADSYNEQFF
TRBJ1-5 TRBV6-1 CASSRRNSNQPQHF
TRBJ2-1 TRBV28 CASSLWDRDGWKQFF
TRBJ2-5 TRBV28 CASSCSAGTSGEQETQYF
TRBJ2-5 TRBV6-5 CASSPLAGVSETQYF
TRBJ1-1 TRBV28 CASSSNRGSTEAFF
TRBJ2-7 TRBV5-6 CASSEGLAAHEQYF
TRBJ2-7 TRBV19 CASSNGSYEQYF
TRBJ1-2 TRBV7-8 CASSTTLKGLGYGYTF
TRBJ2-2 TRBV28 CASTGGKGNTGELFF
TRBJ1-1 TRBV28 CASIEGPMNTEAFF
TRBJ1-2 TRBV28 CASSPNGASNYGYTF
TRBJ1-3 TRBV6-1 CASSARQGASGNTIYF
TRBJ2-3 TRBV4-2 CASSQEITDTQYF
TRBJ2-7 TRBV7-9 CASSFGQGGSYEQYF
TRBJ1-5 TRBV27 CASGNGEPYRHQPQHF
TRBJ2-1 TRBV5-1 CASTNYSGSYNEQFF
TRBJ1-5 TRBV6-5 CASSLGPSQPQHF
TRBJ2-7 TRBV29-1 CSVRTSGGYEQYF
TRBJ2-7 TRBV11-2 CASSFSRAYEQYF